These 13 T cell receptor beta chains came from one sample sequenced in a study of OX40 agonist ivuxolimab in advanced cancers. Libraries were prepared by immunoSEQ multiplex PCR; TCRdb keeps only in-frame clonotypes and omits some of them. This sample has 72,000 or so clones, with around 88% found just once. The sample here was CD4+ or CD8+ T cells sorted from blood, taken in a trial of the OX40 agonist ivuxolimab. The receptors shown here come from an adult with an advanced solid tumor such as melanoma, head and neck, liver or kidney cancer.

The chain recombines TRBV5-1 with TRBJ1-1; 7 nucleotides align to TRBD1. The CDR3 is made up of 15 amino acids. CDR1 and CDR2 from the germline V gene are SGHRS and YFSETQ. The V gene end was trimmed by 0 bases and the J gene end by 5 bases; junction bases not matched to a gene: 7. As DNA, the CDR3 is TGCGCCAGCAGCTTGGTACAATCAGGGGGGACTGAAGCTTTCTTT. It encodes CASSLVQSGGTEAFF.

V is TRBV9 and J is TRBJ2-1, with a possible D match to TRBD1 (5 bases). The CDR3 is made up of 15 amino acids. The V gene lost 1 base and the J gene lost 0 bases, with 8 bases spanning the gap. Germline V gives CDR1 SGDLS, CDR2 YYNGEE. CDR3 nucleotides: TGTGCCAGCAGCGTAACAGGAAGCTCCTACAATGAGCAGTTCTTC. The encoded protein is CASSVTGSSYNEQFF.

The V gene is TRBV18, the J gene TRBJ2-2; no reliable D call. CDR3 length equals 12 residues. The ends were cut back, 4 bases at V and 3 bases at J, with 3 bases in the middle. Per germline, CDR1 KGHSH and CDR2 LQKENI. This chain's CDR3 is CASSLYTGELFF. As DNA, the CDR3 is TGTGCCAGCTCACTTTACACCGGGGAGCTGTTTTTT.

V gene TRBV6-1 combines with J gene TRBJ2-7; 8 positions agree with TRBD1. J lost 7 bases, V lost 5 bases, and 13 bases had no gene match. This CDR3 contains 15 residues. CDR1 is MNHNS, CDR2 SASEGT, per germline. The DNA of the CDR3 is TGTGCCAGCAGTATCACGCAGGGGGCCCCGGGGGAGCAGTACTTC. This sequence encodes CASSITQGAPGEQYF.

J is TRBJ2-5 and V is TRBV9; a possible D gene is TRBD2 (5 bases). Germline V gives CDR1 SGDLS, CDR2 YYNGEE. There are 15 residues in the CDR3. V was cut by 3 bases and J by 4 bases, with 16 bases left in between. The CDR3: CASSAIGESLETQYF. The CDR3 nucleotides read TGTGCCAGCAGCGCTATCGGGGAATCCTTAGAGACCCAGTACTTC.

The chain uses TRBV6-5 and TRBJ2-1; 13 bases line up with TRBD2. The V gene's germline CDR1 is MNHEY and CDR2 SVGAGI. The CDR3 consists of 15 residues. V was clipped by 6 bases and J by 8 bases; unmatched bases: 7. CDR3 sequence reads: CASRMGTSGTDEQFF. CDR3 DNA sequence: TGTGCCAGCAGGATGGGGACTAGCGGGACCGATGAGCAGTTCTTC.

The chain is built from TRBV18 and TRBJ2-7, with 11 bases matching TRBD2. The length of the CDR3 is 15 residues. V trimming: 9 bases; J trimming: 3 bases; junction bases outside the gene matches: 10. Germline lookup yields CDR1 KGHSH and CDR2 LQKENI. CDR3 nucleotides: TGTGCCAGTCAATTTAGCGGGGGGGCTTACTACGAGCAGTACTTC. It encodes CASQFSGGAYYEQYF.

CDR3 sequence reads: CAWSVLLGTEAFF. The CDR3 nucleotides read TGTGCCTGGAGTGTATTGTTAGGCACTGAAGCTTTCTTT. The V call is TRBV30, the J call TRBJ1-1; D call uncertain. Germline-derived CDR1 and CDR2 are GTSNPN and SVGIG (reference sequence). This CDR3 region has 13 residues. V lost 0 bases to trimming and J lost 4 bases, with 9 bases between them.

The V call is TRBV7-2, the J call TRBJ1-4, with 8 bases fitting TRBD1. The germline gives CDR1 SGHTA, CDR2 FQGNSA. J gave up 9 bases and V 5 bases, and 11 bases lay outside the gene matches. The CDR3 totals 15 residues. The CDR3 DNA reads as TGTGCCAGCAGCCTGGGAGGGGCAGGGGGCAAAAAACTGTTTTTT. It translates to CASSLGGAGGKKLFF.

The V and J genes are TRBV6-5 and TRBJ1-5, with D possibly matching TRBD1 (5 bases). V lost 5 bases and J 7 bases, leaving 12 bases between the germline ends. This CDR3 contains 13 residues. Germline CDR1 and CDR2: MNHEY and SVGAGI. The CDR3 DNA reads TGTGCCAGCAGTGAAGCAGGGATCCAGCCCCAGCATTTT. Its translation: CASSEAGIQPQHF.

Worth noting for this clone: The junction departs from the called germline gene at one end, perhaps through a read error. This chain links TRBV11-2 with TRBJ2-3; TRBD1 matches at 8 bases. Germline CDR1 and CDR2: SGHAT and FQNNGV. The CDR3 sequence is 14 residues long. The CDR3 bases are TGTGCCAGCAGCCTAGACAGGGGTACAGATACGCAGTATTTT. Amino acids: CASSLDRGTDTQYF.

The rearrangement links TRBV7-2 to TRBJ2-5; no clear D. The germline V gene has CDR1 SGHTA and CDR2 FQGNSA. The CDR3 has 12 residues. V shed 2 bases and J shed 4 bases, with 5 bases lying between them. The CDR3 spells CASSLYGETQYF. CDR3 nucleotide sequence: TGTGCCAGCAGCTTATATGGAGAGACCCAGTACTTC.

The V and J genes are TRBV18 and TRBJ2-6; D may be TRBD1 (5 bases). This CDR3 has 16 residues. CDR1 and CDR2 from the germline V gene are KGHSH and LQKENI. The ends were cut back, 2 bases at V and 3 bases at J, with 11 bases in the middle. The CDR3 DNA follows: TGTGCCAGCTCACCATCCGCAGGGCTTGGGGCCAACGTCCTGACTTTC. The encoded protein is CASSPSAGLGANVLTF.